These 27 T cell receptor beta chains originate from one sample sequenced in a study of blood T cell repertoires in COVID-19. Data came from immunoSEQ multiplex PCR; TCRdb stores just in-frame clones and leaves some out. The table lists under 70,000 clones, more than 80% of them singletons. The source material was peripheral blood. The receptors shown here come from a human donor with active COVID-19. The donor label of this sample is uncertain.

The chain recombines TRBV7-2 with TRBJ2-5; tentative D call: TRBD1 (6 bases). Trimming left V 4 bases short and J 5 bases short, with 14 bases between. The length of the CDR3 is 14 residues. Germline lookup yields CDR1 SGHTA and CDR2 FQGNSA. CDR3 nucleotides: TGTGCCAGCAGCTCCCCAGGGGCAGCGGAGACCCAGTACTTC. This translates into CASSSPGAAETQYF.

The CDR3 spells CASSLGQGRTGELFF. DNA of the CDR3: TGTGCCAGCAGCTTAGGACAGGGGAGGACCGGGGAGCTGTTTTTT. The gene calls are TRBV11-2 and TRBJ2-2; 8 bases are shared with TRBD1. The J segment lost 5 bases and the V segment lost 1 base, leaving 3 bases of the junction unmatched. Looked up from germline, CDR1 is SGHAT and CDR2 is FQNNGV. The CDR3 has 15 residues.

The V and J genes are TRBV7-2 and TRBJ2-7; 7 bases align to TRBD2. The V segment lost 4 bases and the J segment 3 bases; nucleotides outside the gene matches: 6. The germline V gene encodes CDR1 SGHTA and CDR2 FQGNSA. The CDR3 sequence is 14 residues long. The CDR3, as DNA: TGTGCCAGCAGCTCTAGCGGCGCCTACTACGAGCAGTACTTC. Translated: CASSSSGAYYEQYF.

The chain uses TRBV6-5 and TRBJ1-4, with 9 nucleotides matching TRBD1. The CDR3 length is 14 residues. The junction had 7 bases not matched to a gene; V was cut back by 6 bases and J by 8 bases. Germline assignment: CDR1 MNHEY and CDR2 SVGAGI. The DNA for the CDR3 is TGTGCCAGCAGAATACAGGGGGCGCGGGAAAAACTGTTTTTT. Its translation is CASRIQGAREKLFF.

The V gene is TRBV7-9, the J gene TRBJ1-1; 7 bases match TRBD1. Per the germline V gene, CDR1 is SEHNR and CDR2 is FQNEAQ (reference sequence). Losses at the gene ends were 4 bases for V and 3 bases for J; bases not matched to a gene: 8. This CDR3 has 15 residues. The CDR3: CASSYYRGADTEAFF. The CDR3 DNA sequence: TGTGCCAGCAGCTACTACAGGGGAGCGGACACTGAAGCTTTCTTT.

The DNA of the CDR3 is TGCGCCAGCAGCTTGGTTGCTTATAGTACCTACGAGCAGTACTTC. Its translation is CASSLVAYSTYEQYF. The rearrangement joins TRBV5-1 to TRBJ2-5, with unresolved D. The J call may not be correct, given that the DNA end is closer to TRBJ2-7. In germline, CDR1 is SGHRS, CDR2 YFSETQ. This CDR3 has 15 amino acids.

This chain uses TRBV6-6 with TRBJ2-7; 12 bases match TRBD2. Trimming at V came to 6 bases and at J to 0 bases, leaving 6 bases not matched to a gene. CDR1 is MNHNY and CDR2 is SVGAGI in the germline V gene (reference sequence). The CDR3 covers 16 residues. CDR3 nucleotides: TGTGCCAGCAGCCGGACTAGCGGGGCTTACTCCTACGAGCAGTACTTC. This translates into CASSRTSGAYSYEQYF.

CDR3 amino acids: CASSYGTGVGTEAFF. CDR3 coding DNA: TGTGCCAGCAGCTACGGAACAGGGGTCGGGACTGAAGCTTTCTTT. V and J are TRBV5-6 and TRBJ1-1, with 7 bases lining up with TRBD1. CDR3 size: 15 residues. The V gene end was trimmed by 3 bases and the J gene end by 5 bases; junction bases not matched to a gene: 10. The germline CDR1 and CDR2 sequences are SGHDT and YYEEEE.

The V gene is TRBV4-1, the J gene TRBJ1-2; the D is unclear. CDR1 is MGHRA and CDR2 is YSYEKL in the germline V gene. Trimming cost V 1 base and J 2 bases, with 8 bases left between them. This CDR3 comprises 14 residues. CDR3 sequence: CASSQGEGNYGYTF. The CDR3 DNA is TGCGCCAGCAGCCAAGGGGAGGGCAACTATGGCTACACCTTC.

The chain links TRBV11-3 to TRBJ2-3, with a possible D match to TRBD2 (6 bases). Per the germline V gene, CDR1 is SGHNT and CDR2 is YENEEA. CDR3 size: 15 residues. With 1 base removed from V and 2 bases from J, the gap between germline ends came to 10 bases. The chain's CDR3 is CASSLGDWSTDTQYF. CDR3 DNA sequence: TGTGCCAGCAGCTTAGGGGACTGGTCCACAGATACGCAGTATTTT.

V usage is TRBV6-5 and J usage is TRBJ1-1; the D gene is possibly TRBD1 (6 bases). Per the germline V gene, CDR1 is MNHEY and CDR2 is SVGAGI. This CDR3 has 13 residues. Trimming shortened V by 8 bases and J by 0 bases, and 10 bases separated the two germline ends. In DNA, the CDR3 is TGTGCCAGCGTCGACAGGATGAACACTGAAGCTTTCTTT. Its translation is CASVDRMNTEAFF.

This clone came up once. V gene TRBV7-3 combines with J gene TRBJ2-5; D uncertain. From germline, CDR1 is SGHTA and CDR2 FQGTGA. V was clipped by 5 bases and J by 5 bases, with 12 bases between them. The CDR3 has 13 residues. CDR3 sequence reads: CASSNQHAETQYF. The CDR3 DNA sequence: TGTGCCAGCAGCAATCAACACGCTGAGACCCAGTACTTC.

The gene calls are TRBV4-1 and TRBJ2-1; 8 nucleotides line up with TRBD1. Germline trimming cut 4 bases from V and 8 bases from J; bases unmatched to any gene: 4. Germline assignment: CDR1 MGHRA and CDR2 YSYEKL. The CDR3 has 13 amino acids. In DNA, the CDR3 is TGCGCCAGCAGCCCGATACAGGGGGATGAGCAGTTCTTC. It translates to CASSPIQGDEQFF.

The chain recombines TRBV21-1 with TRBJ2-7; whether TRBD1, the table's D call, matches the DNA was not checked. TRBV21-1 is labeled a pseudogene. This CDR3 has 16 residues. This CDR3 is CASSRKRPRGDYEQYV. CDR3 nucleotide sequence: TGTGCCAGCAGCAGAAAACGGCCCAGGGGAGACTACGAGCAGTACGTC.

The chain carries TRBV27 and TRBJ2-7; 9 nucleotides agree with TRBD1. The germline V gene has CDR1 MNHEY and CDR2 SMNVEV (reference sequence). Losses at the gene ends were 3 bases for V and 4 bases for J; bases not matched to a gene: 1. The CDR3 is 13 residues long. Written as DNA, the CDR3 is TGTGCCAGCAGTTTTGGGACAGGGTACGAGCAGTACTTC. Translating gives CASSFGTGYEQYF.

The gene calls are TRBV18 and TRBJ2-1; D remains unclear. The CDR3 has 15 amino acids. The V gene's germline CDR1 is KGHSH and CDR2 LQKENI. V lost 3 bases, J lost 0 bases, and 9 bases lay in between. CDR3 loop: CASSPNSPSYNEQFF. CDR3 sequence (DNA): TGTGCCAGCTCACCCAACAGCCCCTCCTACAATGAGCAGTTCTTC. The whole variable domain, remainder taken from reference TRBV18 and TRBJ2-1, is NAGVMQNPRHLVRRRGQEARLRCSPMKGHSHVYWYRQLPEEGLKFMVYLQKENIIDESGMPKERFSAEFPKEGPSILRIQQVVRGDSAAYFCASSPNSPSYNEQFFGPGTRLTVL.

This chain uses TRBV18 with TRBJ1-2; a possible D gene is TRBD1 (6 bases). Germline V lookup: CDR1 KGHSH, CDR2 LQKENI. This CDR3 region has 13 residues. V gave up 6 bases and J gave up 10 bases, with 18 bases separating them. The CDR3 DNA is TGTGCCAGCTCCTTGGACAGCCTTTCTCCCTACACCTTC. It is translated as CASSLDSLSPYTF.

V and J are TRBV2 and TRBJ1-5; perhaps TRBD1 as D (6 bases). V lost 6 bases to trimming and J lost 7 bases, with 13 bases between them. The CDR3 sequence is 13 residues long. Germline V gives CDR1 SNHLY, CDR2 FYNNEI. CDR3 bases: TGTGCCAGCAGCCAGGGGAGGGAACAGCCCCAGCATTTT. Translated: CASSQGREQPQHF.

The chain combines TRBV4-1 with TRBJ2-3, with 9 bases matching TRBD2. With 3 bases clipped from V and 9 bases from J, the junction kept 7 bases outside the gene matches. Germline V lookup: CDR1 MGHRA, CDR2 YSYEKL. The CDR3 spans 14 residues. Here the CDR3 reads CASSHLTSGSTQYF. CDR3 DNA sequence: TGCGCCAGCAGCCACCTGACTAGCGGCTCAACGCAGTATTTT.

The chain has TRBV5-1 and TRBJ1-1, with no clear D. Germline V gene lookup returns CDR1 SGHRS and CDR2 YFSETQ. CDR3 length equals 15 residues. Trimming took 1 base from V and 1 from J, leaving 11 bases between them. The CDR3 sequence: CASSLPPGGNTEAFF. The CDR3 region has the DNA TGCGCCAGCAGCTTGCCTCCGGGAGGGAACACTGAAGCTTTCTTT.

This sequence joins TRBV5-4 and TRBJ2-5; 7 bases line up with TRBD2. There are 14 residues in the CDR3. The junction had 7 bases not matched to a gene; V was cut back by 3 bases and J by 5 bases. CDR1 is SGHNT, CDR2 YYREEE, per germline (reference sequence). Here the CDR3 reads CASSSPRGVETQYF. CDR3 nucleotide sequence: TGTGCCAGCAGCTCCCCCCGGGGGGTGGAGACCCAGTACTTC.

This clone was counted once. The chain combines TRBV12-3 or TRBV12-4 with TRBJ1-2, with 7 bases aligning to TRBD1. The CDR3 is 13 residues long. With 3 bases clipped from V and 7 bases from J, the junction kept 5 bases outside the gene matches. As DNA, the CDR3 is TGTGCCAGCAGTTTTCAGGGGGGCGTTGGCTACACCTTC. Encoded protein: CASSFQGGVGYTF.

The rearrangement links TRBV5-1 to TRBJ1-2; TRBD1 agrees at 9 bases. The CDR3 is made up of 15 amino acids. CDR1 SGHRS and CDR2 YFSETQ come from the germline V gene. Losses at the gene ends were 7 bases for V and 3 bases for J; bases not matched to a gene: 10. CDR3 bases: TGCGCCAGCGGCCTAGAACAGGGGGCTGACTATGGCTACACCTTC. It codes for CASGLEQGADYGYTF.

This clone turned up a few times. This CDR3 reads CATSRDRASGGLYEQYV. The CDR3 DNA is TGTGCCACCAGCAGAGATAGGGCTAGCGGGGGGCTTTACGAGCAGTACGTC. The chain employs TRBV15 and TRBJ2-7; 11 bases align to TRBD2. Germline CDR1 is LNHNV and CDR2 is YYDKDF (reference sequence). CDR3 size: 17 residues. J lost 4 bases, V lost 0 bases, and 8 bases had no gene match.

The V gene is TRBV5-6, the J gene TRBJ2-7, with TRBD2 matching over 7 bases. V dropped 5 bases and J dropped 0; count of bases not matched to a gene: 20. The CDR3 is made up of 19 amino acids. CDR1 is SGHDT and CDR2 is YYEEEE in the germline V gene. The CDR3 region is CASSSSWGPGTMYSYEQYF. The DNA for the CDR3 is TGTGCCAGCAGTTCCTCGTGGGGTCCCGGGACTATGTACTCCTACGAGCAGTACTTC.

The chain is built from TRBV9 and TRBJ2-3, with 15 bases fitting TRBD2. CDR1 and CDR2 (germline): SGDLS, YYNGEE. CDR3 length: 17 amino acids. Trimming removed 4 bases from V and 7 bases from J; junction bases left unmatched: 10. The CDR3 loop is CASSLAPGTSGRNTQYF. CDR3 DNA sequence: TGTGCCAGCAGCCTCGCCCCCGGGACTAGCGGGAGGAATACGCAGTATTTT.

The chain combines TRBV19 with TRBJ1-4; 7 nucleotides agree with TRBD1. Looked up from germline, CDR1 is LNHDA and CDR2 is SQIVND (reference sequence). V shed 8 bases, J shed 4 bases, and the junction held 7 bases outside the gene matches. This CDR3 is built from 14 residues. The CDR3 loop is CASAPDRFNEKLFF. CDR3 DNA sequence: TGTGCCAGTGCCCCGGACAGGTTTAATGAAAAACTGTTTTTT.